This T cell receptor (beta chain) originates from a study of blood T cell repertoires in COVID-19. The overall study: The origin of the acute and convalescent COVID-19 samples was the United States, Italy and Spain. PBMCs, B-cell-depleted T cells, or T cells provided the cDNA or gDNA that made up the material.

Original processing methods: Counts of nucleated cells, estimated from reference gene primer amplification, were obtained. Repertoires were generated with immunoSEQ multiplex PCR, while TCRdb's copy carries only in-frame clones and drops some. From that table come the V and J calls and clone size; the DNA was used to work out D and trimming. The sample contains around 130,000 clones, 70% to 85% of which appear only once. Trimming cost V 5 bases and J 1 base; bases outside gene matches: 2. CDR1 and CDR2 (germline): SQVTM, ANQGSEA. The CDR3 loop spans 13 amino acids. This sequence was found in a woman older than 75 with acute or convalescent COVID-19. The chain joins TRBV29-1 to TRBJ2-3, with 8 positions matching TRBD1. Sequences were obtained from peripheral blood. In nucleotides, the CDR3 is TGCAGCGTTTCAGGGGGCGGCACAGATACGCAGTATTTT. Translation gives CSVSGGGTDTQYF.